This TCR beta chain was captured by sequencing in a study of OX40 agonist ivuxolimab in advanced cancers. TCRdb keeps only in-frame clones here, not all; method: immunoSEQ multiplex PCR. The sample lists more than 45,000 clones, nearly 90% occurring once. The TCR was taken from an adult with an advanced solid tumor such as melanoma, head and neck, liver or kidney cancer. The source was CD4+ or CD8+ T cells sorted from blood, collected in a trial of the OX40 agonist ivuxolimab.

The CDR3 sequence is CASSLGAGTQYF. The CDR3, as DNA: TGTGCCAGCAGTTTGGGGGCGGGGACCCAGTACTTC. The chain combines TRBV27 with TRBJ2-5, with D perhaps matching TRBD1 (6 bases). The CDR3 is made up of 12 amino acids. V lost 3 bases and J lost 7, with 9 bases in between. Germline CDR1 and CDR2: MNHEY and SMNVEV (reference sequence).